One and the same sample provided the 8 T cell receptor beta chains below, sequenced in a study of post-analysis software for immune sequencing data. Study-wide results and limits: Roughly 5 TRBV segments, TRBV5-6, TRBV5-1 and TRBV20-1 among them, were found more frequent in patients than controls.

Their cognate antigens are unknown. cDNA libraries for TCR beta contained unique molecular identifiers. TCRdb called the PCR reads again in MiXCR, with one record for every CDR3 protein. The sample holds approximately 730,000 distinct CDR3 sequences, 25% to 30% seen once. The sequenced sample was blood. Receptors originate from a girl under 18 with multiple sclerosis.

The chain uses TRBV7-2 and TRBJ2-6; 7 bases agree with TRBD1. CDR3 length: 18 residues. V lost 6 bases and J lost 4; bases outside the gene matches: 15. Germline CDR1 is SGHTA and CDR2 is FQGNSA. The CDR3 nucleotides are TGTGCCAGCAGTCCGACCGGGACAGTATGGTCCGGGGCCAACGTCCTGACTTTC. It specifies CASSPTGTVWSGANVLTF. Using reference TRBV7-2 and TRBJ2-6 for the parts outside the CDR3, the full variable domain is GAGVSQSPSNKVTEKGKDVELRCDPISGHTALYWYRQSLGQGLEFLIYFQGNSAPDKSGLPSDRFSAERTGGSVSTLTIQRTQQEDSAVYLCASSPTGTVWSGANVLTFGAGSRLTVL.

The chain combines TRBV10-3 with TRBJ1-1; D gene ambiguous. This CDR3 has 13 amino acids. Germline V gene data show CDR1 as ENHRY and CDR2 as SYGVKD. V was trimmed by 4 bases and J by 5 bases, leaving 11 bases between them. The CDR3 is CAISVSPGTEAFF. CDR3 nucleotides: TGTGCCATCAGTGTGTCGCCCGGGACTGAAGCTTTCTTT.

The table lists this clonotype with a few counts. This rearrangement joins TRBV12-3 or TRBV12-4 to TRBJ2-1; tentative D call: TRBD1 (6 bases). V lost 6 bases, J lost 6 bases, and 18 bases lay in between. The length of the CDR3 is 15 residues. CDR3 protein: CASRQATGWANEQFF. The CDR3 nucleotides read TGTGCCAGCAGGCAGGCAACAGGGTGGGCCAATGAGCAGTTCTTC.

The V call is TRBV6-2 or TRBV6-3, the J call TRBJ2-1, with a tentative D call TRBD2 (6 bases). This CDR3 region has 15 residues. The germline gives CDR1 MNHEY, CDR2 SVGEGT. The V end lost 6 bases, the J end lost 0 bases, and 12 bases lay between the germline ends. The CDR3 here is CASSPSGLSYNEQFF. The CDR3, as DNA: TGTGCCAGCAGCCCGAGCGGGCTCTCCTACAATGAGCAGTTCTTC.

This rearrangement joins TRBV11-2 to TRBJ2-5, with 7 nucleotides matching TRBD1. The CDR3 runs 17 residues. Germline CDR1 and CDR2: SGHAT and FQNNGV. V gave up 2 bases and J gave up 1 base; unmatched junction bases: 10. CDR3 protein: CASSLRVGTAPQETQYF. CDR3 nucleotide sequence: TGTGCCAGCAGCTTACGAGTGGGGACAGCGCCCCAAGAGACCCAGTACTTC.

This clonotype appeared a few times. The rearrangement joins TRBV4-3 to TRBJ2-7; D uncertain. There are 15 residues in the CDR3. With 1 base removed from V and 3 bases from J, the gap between germline ends came to 13 bases. CDR1 and CDR2 (germline): LGHNA, YSLEER. The CDR3 is CASSQGLGSNYEQYF. In DNA form, the CDR3 reads TGCGCCAGCAGCCAAGGACTGGGCAGCAACTACGAGCAGTACTTC.

This clonotype has just a few counts. The chain combines TRBV6-6 with TRBJ2-7; D remains ambiguous. V lost 6 bases and J 1 base, leaving 19 bases between the germline ends. Germline values: CDR1 MNHNY, CDR2 SVGAGI (reference sequence). The CDR3 totals 16 residues. CDR3 nucleotides: TGTGCCAGCAGGGTCCGCTGGCGCCAGAATTCCTACGAGCAGTACTTC. Translated, it gives CASRVRWRQNSYEQYF.

This clonotype was recorded a few times. The gene calls are TRBV9 and TRBJ1-1; no definite D call. This CDR3 comprises 11 residues. V was trimmed by 7 bases and J by 4 bases, leaving 8 bases between them. Looked up from germline, CDR1 is SGDLS and CDR2 is YYNGEE. DNA for the CDR3: TGTGCCAGCGGCCGAAGCACTGAAGCTTTCTTT. Translation: CASGRSTEAFF.